Listed below are T cell receptor beta chains from one sample, sequenced in a study of blood T cells in healthy people across ages. TCRdb re-derived calls from the 5' RACE reads in MiXCR, one entry per CDR3 protein. Of some 1.8 million distinct CDR3 sequences listed, approximately 39% are singletons. Specimen: blood. The receptors here all came from a human donor in good health. Each CDR3 is given with its conserved first and last residue. Each record gives: clone size, J gene, V gene, D gene, CDR3 protein, CDR3 DNA. A D gene is named only where the DNA matches it firmly. Clone size is stated in some rows and not others, as once, few, many or a class when expanded.

size: NA
J: TRBJ1-5
V: TRBV7-8
D: NA
CDR3: CASSPDVDFGNQPQHF
DNA: TGTGCCAGCAGCCCAGACGTGGATTTTGGCAATCAGCCCCAGCATTTT

size: NA
J: TRBJ2-5
V: TRBV12-3/TRBV12-4
D: NA
CDR3: CASTQGVAMVQYF
DNA: TGTGCCAGCACCCAGGGAGTAGCGATGGTCCAGTACTTC

size: few
J: TRBJ1-6
V: TRBV6-2/TRBV6-3
D: TRBD1
CDR3: CASRHGTGSSYNSPLHF
DNA: TGTGCCAGCAGACACGGGACAGGGAGCTCCTATAATTCACCCCTCCACTTT

size: few
J: TRBJ2-5
V: TRBV7-2
D: NA
CDR3: CASSHIAVQETQYF
DNA: TGTGCCAGCAGCCATATAGCGGTCCAAGAGACCCAGTACTTC

size: few
J: TRBJ1-5
V: TRBV28
D: NA
CDR3: CASSSTPTRLKDQPQHF
DNA: TGTGCCAGCAGTTCCACACCTACAAGATTGAAGGATCAGCCCCAGCATTTT

size: NA
J: TRBJ1-2
V: TRBV4-2
D: NA
CDR3: CASSQEGDRTNYGCTF
DNA: TGTGCCAGCAGCCAAGAGGGGGACCGTACCAACTATGGCTGCACCTTC

size: NA
J: TRBJ2-7
V: TRBV29-1
D: NA
CDR3: CSAPVTGSSSYNEQYF
DNA: TGCAGCGCCCCCGTGACAGGCTCTAGCTCCTACAATGAGCAGTACTTC

size: NA
J: TRBJ2-1
V: TRBV9
D: NA
CDR3: CASSVESGNREQFF
DNA: TGTGCCAGCAGCGTAGAATCAGGGAATAGGGAGCAGTTCTTC

size: NA
J: TRBJ2-1
V: TRBV7-2
D: NA
CDR3: CASSLAPGPSSYNERYF
DNA: TGTGCCAGCAGCTTAGCCCCGGGGCCGAGCTCCTACAATGAGCGGTACTTC

size: many
J: TRBJ2-5
V: TRBV29-1
D: NA
CDR3: CSVVRGRETQYF
DNA: TGCAGCGTTGTAAGGGGCCGAGAGACCCAGTACTTC

size: many
J: TRBJ2-7
V: TRBV7-9
D: NA
CDR3: CASSFQGGAYEQYF
DNA: TGTGCCAGCAGCTTCCAGGGGGGGGCCTACGAGCAGTACTTC

size: NA
J: TRBJ1-2
V: TRBV6-5
D: NA
CDR3: CASSSLGGARSGYTF
DNA: TGTGCCAGCAGTAGCTTGGGGGGGGCCAGAAGTGGCTACACCTTC

size: NA
J: TRBJ2-7
V: TRBV7-2
D: NA
CDR3: CASSSKGGSYEQYF
DNA: TGTGCCAGCAGCTCTAAGGGCGGATCCTACGAGCAGTACTTC

size: few
J: TRBJ2-2
V: TRBV7-2
D: NA
CDR3: CASSFGFTGELFF
DNA: TGTGCCAGCAGCTTCGGGTTTACCGGGGAGCTGTTTTTT

size: few
J: TRBJ2-4
V: TRBV30
D: NA
CDR3: CAWSVTGSGIQYF
DNA: TGTGCCTGGAGTGTGACAGGCTCGGGCATTCAGTACTTC

size: few
J: TRBJ2-3
V: TRBV20-1
D: TRBD2
CDR3: CSARDASGGPHHSTDTQYF
DNA: TGCAGTGCTAGAGATGCTAGCGGGGGCCCACATCATTCCACAGATACGCAGTATTTT

size: NA
J: TRBJ2-1
V: TRBV5-1
D: TRBD2
CDR3: CASSLDGGVYNEQFF
DNA: TGCGCCAGCAGCTTGGACGGGGGGGTTTACAATGAGCAGTTCTTC

size: few
J: TRBJ2-3
V: TRBV5-1
D: NA
CDR3: CASSLDVQSDTRYF
DNA: TGCGCCAGCAGCTTGGACGTCCAGTCAGATACGCGGTATTTT

size: many
J: TRBJ1-2
V: TRBV7-9
D: NA
CDR3: CASSPGRDYGYTF
DNA: TGTGCCAGCAGCCCCGGCAGGGACTATGGCTACACCTTC

size: NA
J: TRBJ2-1
V: TRBV20-1
D: NA
CDR3: CSARDTRRGTEYNEQFF
DNA: TGCAGTGCTAGAGATACGAGGAGGGGGACGGAGTACAATGAGCAGTTCTTC

size: NA
J: TRBJ2-3
V: TRBV5-1
D: NA
CDR3: CASSLQTTRTDTQYF
DNA: TGCGCCAGCAGCTTACAGACCACGAGGACAGATACGCAGTATTTT

size: few
J: TRBJ2-7
V: TRBV15
D: NA
CDR3: CATSRADGLGHEQYF
DNA: TGTGCCACCAGCAGAGCTGACGGCTTAGGCCACGAGCAGTACTTC

size: NA
J: TRBJ2-5
V: TRBV7-9
D: TRBD1
CDR3: CASSNTGGEETQYF
DNA: TGTGCCAGCAGCAACACAGGGGGCGAGGAGACCCAGTACTTC

size: few
J: TRBJ1-2
V: TRBV7-9
D: NA
CDR3: CASSIPLESNYGYTF
DNA: TGTGCCAGCAGCATACCTCTCGAGTCTAACTATGGCTACACCTTC

size: few
J: TRBJ2-1
V: TRBV9
D: TRBD2
CDR3: CASSVLGGGVDEQFF
DNA: TGTGCCAGCAGCGTTCTGGGGGGGGGAGTCGATGAGCAGTTCTTC

size: NA
J: TRBJ1-2
V: TRBV4-3
D: TRBD1
CDR3: CASSQDSQGAHYGYTF
DNA: TGCGCCAGCAGCCAAGATAGCCAGGGGGCACACTATGGCTACACCTTC

size: few
J: TRBJ2-7
V: TRBV19
D: TRBD1
CDR3: CASNTRDRPYEQYF
DNA: TGTGCCAGTAATACCCGGGACAGACCCTACGAGCAGTACTTC

size: NA
J: TRBJ1-2
V: TRBV9
D: NA
CDR3: CASSPRGDWGYTF
DNA: TGTGCCAGCAGCCCGAGAGGGGACTGGGGCTACACCTTC

size: few
J: TRBJ2-7
V: TRBV12-3/TRBV12-4
D: NA
CDR3: CASTPTQGAYEQYF
DNA: TGTGCCAGCACCCCGACCCAGGGTGCCTACGAGCAGTACTTC

size: NA
J: TRBJ1-2
V: TRBV27
D: TRBD1
CDR3: CASSLGQWAYGYTF
DNA: TGTGCCAGCAGTCTGGGACAGTGGGCCTATGGCTACACCTTC

size: few
J: TRBJ1-4
V: TRBV4-1
D: NA
CDR3: CASSQAPLTEATNEKLFF
DNA: TGCGCCAGCAGCCAAGCTCCTTTGACAGAAGCAACTAATGAAAAACTGTTTTTT

size: few
J: TRBJ1-2
V: TRBV7-9
D: NA
CDR3: CASSLDPPFYGYTF
DNA: TGTGCCAGCAGCTTAGACCCCCCATTCTATGGCTACACCTTC

size: few
J: TRBJ2-5
V: TRBV7-2
D: TRBD2
CDR3: CASSTRGLAGIETQYF
DNA: TGTGCCAGCAGCACCCGGGGACTAGCGGGGATAGAGACCCAGTACTTC

size: few
J: TRBJ2-7
V: TRBV6-2/TRBV6-3
D: TRBD1
CDR3: CASSYVGQGNEQYF
DNA: TGTGCCAGCAGTTACGTAGGACAGGGAAACGAGCAGTACTTC

size: few
J: TRBJ2-7
V: TRBV6-5
D: TRBD1
CDR3: CASRSGTGGPQYF
DNA: TGTGCCAGCAGATCCGGGACAGGGGGTCCCCAGTACTTC

size: NA
J: TRBJ2-3
V: TRBV7-6
D: NA
CDR3: CASSFRGNTRYF
DNA: TGTGCCAGCAGCTTCAGGGGAAATACGCGGTATTTT

size: NA
J: TRBJ2-7
V: TRBV6-2/TRBV6-3
D: NA
CDR3: CASNNRDATPYEQYF
DNA: TGTGCCAGCAATAACAGGGACGCCACCCCCTACGAGCAGTACTTC

size: NA
J: TRBJ1-6
V: TRBV2
D: TRBD1
CDR3: CVTRGGGYNSPLHF
DNA: TGTGTCACCAGGGGGGGAGGCTATAATTCACCCCTCCACTTT

size: NA
J: TRBJ2-3
V: TRBV7-9
D: NA
CDR3: CASSLDVGSSTPDTQYF
DNA: TGTGCCAGCAGCTTAGATGTGGGCTCCTCAACGCCCGATACGCAGTATTTT

size: NA
J: TRBJ2-5
V: TRBV12-3/TRBV12-4
D: NA
CDR3: CASSPSAPREQYF
DNA: TGTGCCAGCAGTCCTAGCGCTCCTCGGGAGCAGTACTTC

size: NA
J: TRBJ1-2
V: TRBV11-3
D: TRBD1
CDR3: CASSLLRQGAGYTF
DNA: TGTGCCAGCAGCTTGCTCAGACAGGGGGCTGGTTACACCTTC

size: NA
J: TRBJ2-7
V: TRBV5-1
D: NA
CDR3: CASSFGQTLYEQYF
DNA: TGCGCCAGCAGCTTTGGGCAGACCCTCTACGAGCAGTACTTC

size: few
J: TRBJ1-2
V: TRBV28
D: NA
CDR3: CASSLFLGQNYGYTF
DNA: TGTGCCAGCAGTTTATTCTTGGGCCAAAACTATGGCTACACCTTC